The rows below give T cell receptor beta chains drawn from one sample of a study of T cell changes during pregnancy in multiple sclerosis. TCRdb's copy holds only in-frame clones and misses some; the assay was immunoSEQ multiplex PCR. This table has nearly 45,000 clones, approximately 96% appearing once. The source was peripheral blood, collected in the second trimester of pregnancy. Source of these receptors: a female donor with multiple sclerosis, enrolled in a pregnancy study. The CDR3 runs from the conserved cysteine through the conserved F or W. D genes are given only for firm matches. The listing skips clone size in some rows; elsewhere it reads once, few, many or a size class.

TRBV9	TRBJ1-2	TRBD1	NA	CASSVVSSGQGIGGYTF	TGTGCCAGCAGCGTAGTCTCGTCCGGACAGGGGATTGGTGGCTACACCTTC
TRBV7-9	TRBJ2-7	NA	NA	CASSLEGGSSYEQYF	TGTGCCAGCAGCTTAGAAGGGGGTAGCTCCTACGAGCAGTACTTC
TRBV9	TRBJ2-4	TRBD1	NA	CASSPTGNDGNIQYF	TGTGCCAGCAGCCCGACAGGGAACGATGGAAACATTCAGTACTTC
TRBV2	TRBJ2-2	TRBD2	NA	CASTLAGGNTGELFF	TGTGCCAGCACACTAGCGGGGGGTAACACCGGGGAGCTGTTTTTT
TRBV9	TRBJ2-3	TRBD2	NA	CASSELAGGGTDTQYF	TGTGCCAGCAGCGAGTTAGCGGGGGGAGGCACAGATACGCAGTATTTT
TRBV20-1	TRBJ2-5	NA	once	CSARGEETQYF	TGCAGTGCTAGAGGAGAAGAGACCCAGTACTTC
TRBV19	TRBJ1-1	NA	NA	CASNQARNTEAFF	TGTGCCAGTAATCAGGCGAGAAACACTGAAGCTTTCTTT
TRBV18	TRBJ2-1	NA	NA	CASSPQGSLGNEQFF	TGTGCCAGCTCACCACAGGGGTCGTTGGGCAATGAGCAGTTCTTC
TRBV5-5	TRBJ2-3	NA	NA	CASSPTLRGLTTDTQYF	TGTGCCAGCAGCCCCACCCTGCGGGGGCTAACCACAGATACGCAGTATTTT
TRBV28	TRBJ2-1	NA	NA	CASGARAAQEQFF	TGTGCCAGCGGGGCTCGGGCGGCCCAGGAGCAGTTCTTC
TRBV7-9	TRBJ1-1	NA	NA	CASSSSNGAGITEAFF	TGTGCCAGCAGCTCCTCGAACGGGGCGGGGATCACTGAAGCTTTCTTT
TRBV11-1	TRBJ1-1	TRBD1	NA	CASRRDRVNTEAFF	TGTGCCAGCAGAAGAGACAGGGTCAACACTGAAGCTTTCTTT
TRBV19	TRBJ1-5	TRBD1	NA	CASSINRGTQPQHF	TGTGCCAGTAGTATCAACAGGGGTACTCAGCCCCAGCATTTT
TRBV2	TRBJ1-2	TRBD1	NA	CASNAGQGKGYTF	TGTGCCAGCAACGCGGGACAGGGGAAGGGCTACACCTTC
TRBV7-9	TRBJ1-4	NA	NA	CASSLGQVNEKLFF	TGTGCCAGCAGCTTAGGACAGGTTAATGAAAAACTGTTTTTT
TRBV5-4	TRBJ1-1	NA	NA	CASSLKPLGATEAFF	TGTGCCAGCAGCTTGAAGCCGCTTGGGGCCACTGAAGCTTTCTTT
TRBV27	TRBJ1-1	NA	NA	CASSLLGLTKGEAFF	TGTGCCAGCAGTTTATTGGGTCTGACAAAGGGGGAAGCTTTCTTT
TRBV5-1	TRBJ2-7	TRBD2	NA	CASSWGSGTTYEQYF	TGCGCCAGCAGCTGGGGGTCCGGGACTACCTACGAGCAGTACTTC
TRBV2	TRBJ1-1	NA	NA	CASVAENTEAFF	TGTGCCAGCGTGGCGGAGAACACTGAAGCTTTCTTT
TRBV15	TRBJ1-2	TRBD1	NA	CATSGETGGPFYGYTF	TGTGCCACCAGCGGCGAGACAGGGGGCCCCTTCTATGGCTACACCTTC
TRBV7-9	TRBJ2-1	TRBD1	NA	CASSRQGARGNEQFF	TGTGCCAGCAGCAGACAGGGGGCGCGGGGCAATGAGCAGTTCTTC
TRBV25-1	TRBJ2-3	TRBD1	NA	CASSVGQGAGITDTQYF	TGTGCCAGCAGTGTGGGACAGGGGGCGGGGATCACAGATACGCAGTATTTT
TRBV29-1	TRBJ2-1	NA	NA	CSVGQGGSNEQFF	TGCAGCGTTGGACAGGGAGGCAGCAATGAGCAGTTCTTC
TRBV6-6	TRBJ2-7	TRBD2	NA	CASTTGGGSSYEQYF	TGTGCCAGCACGACCGGGGGGGGCTCTTCCTACGAGCAGTACTTC
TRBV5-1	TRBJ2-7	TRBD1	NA	CASSSGDRSRGEQYF	TGCGCCAGCAGCTCTGGGGACAGGTCCCGGGGCGAGCAGTACTTC
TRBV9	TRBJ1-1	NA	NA	CASSVSPITTEAFF	TGTGCCAGCAGCGTGAGTCCGATAACGACTGAAGCTTTCTTT
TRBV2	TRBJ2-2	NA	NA	CASSDGGRGNTGELFF	TGTGCCAGCAGTGACGGAGGCAGGGGGAACACCGGGGAGCTGTTTTTT
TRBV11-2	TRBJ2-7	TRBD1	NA	CASSSRGLSYEQYF	TGTGCCAGCAGCTCCAGGGGGCTATCGTACGAGCAGTACTTC
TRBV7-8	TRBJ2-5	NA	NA	CASSLAPEQGVVRETQYF	TGTGCCAGCAGCTTAGCGCCGGAACAGGGCGTCGTCAGGGAGACCCAGTACTTC
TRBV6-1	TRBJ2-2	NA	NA	CASKITGGVGELFF	TGTGCCAGCAAAATCACAGGGGGGGTCGGGGAGCTGTTTTTT
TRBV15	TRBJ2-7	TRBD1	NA	CATSRAGTASYEQYF	TGTGCCACCAGCAGGGCCGGGACAGCCTCCTACGAGCAGTACTTC
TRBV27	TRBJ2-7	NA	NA	CASSFRGAYREQYF	TGTGCCAGCAGTTTCCGTGGAGCTTACCGCGAGCAGTACTTC
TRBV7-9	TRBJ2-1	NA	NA	CASISSPPRLFYNEQFF	TGTGCCAGCATCAGCTCGCCCCCGCGGCTCTTCTACAATGAGCAGTTCTTC
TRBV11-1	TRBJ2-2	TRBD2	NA	CASSRRGTSGTGELFF	TGTGCCAGCAGCCGTCGGGGGACTAGCGGGACCGGGGAGCTGTTTTTT
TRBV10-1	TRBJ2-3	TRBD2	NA	CASSSVSGRARDTQYF	TGCGCCAGCAGTTCCGTCAGCGGGAGGGCCCGAGATACGCAGTATTTT
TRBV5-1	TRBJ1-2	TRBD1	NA	CASSLQGAEGYTF	TGCGCCAGCAGCTTGCAGGGGGCTGAAGGCTACACCTTC
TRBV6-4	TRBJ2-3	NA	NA	CASSDSAPDTQYF	TGTGCCAGCAGTGACTCGGCTCCAGATACGCAGTATTTT
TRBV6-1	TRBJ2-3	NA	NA	CASSESRRPDTQYF	TGTGCCAGCAGTGAATCTCGTCGTCCAGATACGCAGTATTTT
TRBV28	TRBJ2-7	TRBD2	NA	CASTRDGTSSSEQYF	TGTGCCAGCACCAGAGACGGGACTAGCAGTAGCGAGCAGTACTTC
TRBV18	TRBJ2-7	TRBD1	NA	CASSPRGRPYEQYF	TGTGCCAGCTCACCAAGGGGGCGGCCCTACGAGCAGTACTTC
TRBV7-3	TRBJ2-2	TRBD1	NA	CASSPLTGSFGELFF	TGTGCCAGCAGCCCCCTGACAGGGTCGTTCGGGGAGCTGTTTTTT
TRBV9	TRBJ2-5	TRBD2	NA	CASSVDGLAVETQYF	TGTGCCAGCAGCGTAGATGGACTAGCTGTGGAGACCCAGTACTTC
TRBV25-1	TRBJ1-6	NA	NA	CASRQETDNSPLHF	TGTGCCAGCAGACAGGAGACTGATAATTCACCCCTCCACTTT
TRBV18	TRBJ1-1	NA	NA	CASSPNSEGWAFF	TGTGCCAGCTCACCAAATTCGGAGGGCTGGGCTTTCTTT
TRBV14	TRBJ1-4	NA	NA	CASSPDRWNEKLFF	TGTGCCAGCAGCCCCGACAGGTGGAATGAAAAACTGTTTTTT
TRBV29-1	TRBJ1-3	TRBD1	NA	CSVNDRDRGNTIYF	TGCAGCGTTAACGACCGGGACAGGGGGAACACCATATATTTT
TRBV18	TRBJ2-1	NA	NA	CASSPLRGGSYNEQFF	TGTGCCAGCTCACCGCTTAGAGGGGGCTCCTACAATGAGCAGTTCTTC
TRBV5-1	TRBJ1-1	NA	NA	CASSTGLNTEAFF	TGCGCCAGCTCGACAGGACTGAACACTGAAGCTTTCTTT
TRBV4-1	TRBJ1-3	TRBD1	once	CASSQPDRETGNTIYF	TGCGCCAGCAGCCAACCTGACAGGGAGACTGGAAACACCATATATTTT
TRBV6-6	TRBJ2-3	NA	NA	CASNKLQADTQYF	TGTGCCAGCAACAAACTACAGGCAGATACGCAGTATTTT
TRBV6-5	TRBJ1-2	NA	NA	CASRQGFGYGYTF	TGTGCCAGCAGGCAGGGGTTTGGCTATGGCTACACCTTC
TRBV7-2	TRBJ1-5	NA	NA	CASSPGGRTIQHF	TGTGCCAGCAGCCCCGGGGGACGAACGATACAGCATTTT
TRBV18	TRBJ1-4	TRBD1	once	CASSPDRVREKLFF	TGTGCCAGCTCACCAGACAGGGTTAGGGAAAAACTGTTTTTT
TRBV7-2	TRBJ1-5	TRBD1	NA	CASSQTTGGNQPQHF	TGTGCCAGCAGCCAGACGACAGGGGGAAATCAGCCCCAGCATTTT
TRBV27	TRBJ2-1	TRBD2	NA	CASSSPLGGRSNEQFF	TGTGCCAGCAGTTCCCCACTTGGCGGGAGGAGCAATGAGCAGTTCTTC
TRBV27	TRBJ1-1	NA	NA	CASSPFRLKNTEAFF	TGTGCCAGCAGTCCCTTCAGGTTAAAAAACACTGAAGCTTTCTTT
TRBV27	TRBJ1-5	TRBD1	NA	CASSTAQGDGQPQHF	TGTGCCAGCAGTACCGCACAGGGGGACGGCCAGCCCCAGCATTTT